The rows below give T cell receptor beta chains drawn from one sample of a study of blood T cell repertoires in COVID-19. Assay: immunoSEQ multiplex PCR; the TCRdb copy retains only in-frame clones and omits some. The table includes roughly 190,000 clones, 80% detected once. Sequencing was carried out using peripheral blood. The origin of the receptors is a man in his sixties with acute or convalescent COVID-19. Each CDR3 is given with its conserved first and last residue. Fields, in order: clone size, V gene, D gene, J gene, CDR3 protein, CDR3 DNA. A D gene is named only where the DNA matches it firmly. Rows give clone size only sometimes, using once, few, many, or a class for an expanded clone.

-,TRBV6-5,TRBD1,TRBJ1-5,CASSYSDRGQPQHF,TGTGCCAGCAGTTACTCAGACAGGGGACAGCCCCAGCATTTT
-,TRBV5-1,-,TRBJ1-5,CASSSGGLGNQPQHF,TGCGCCAGCAGCTCGGGGGGGCTTGGCAATCAGCCCCAGCATTTT
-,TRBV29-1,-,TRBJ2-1,CSVGALDLNEQFF,TGCAGCGTTGGGGCCCTCGATCTAAATGAGCAGTTCTTC
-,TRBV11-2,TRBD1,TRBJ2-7,CASSLTGTGGWEQYF,TGTGCCAGCAGCTTGACCGGGACAGGGGGCTGGGAGCAGTACTTC
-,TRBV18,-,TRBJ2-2,CASSPPNLGTMNTGELFF,TGTGCCAGCTCACCACCAAATTTAGGGACAATGAACACCGGGGAGCTGTTTTTT
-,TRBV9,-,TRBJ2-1,CASSGGTMSSSSGREQFF,-
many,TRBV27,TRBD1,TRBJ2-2,CASSEGAITGELFF,TGTGCCAGCAGTGAGGGGGCGATCACCGGGGAGCTGTTTTTT
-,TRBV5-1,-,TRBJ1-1,CASSLEGIGNTEAFF,TGCGCCAGCAGCTTGGAGGGGATAGGGAACACTGAAGCTTTCTTT
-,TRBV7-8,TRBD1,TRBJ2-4,CASSLQGPPWVF,TGTGCCAGCAGCCTACAGGGGCCCCCCTGGGTCTTC
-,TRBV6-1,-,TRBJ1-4,CASSERTVRNEKLFF,TGTGCCAGCAGTGAAAGGACAGTGAGGAATGAAAAACTGTTTTTT
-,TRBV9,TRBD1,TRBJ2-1,CASSATGTGKEQFF,TGTGCCAGCAGTGCGACCGGGACAGGGAAGGAGCAGTTCTTC
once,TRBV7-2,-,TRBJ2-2,CASSSGTHRGTGELFF,TGTGCCAGCAGCTCAGGGACTCATCGGGGCACCGGGGAGCTGTTTTTT
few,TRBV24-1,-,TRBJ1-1,CATSDGGTTGAFF,TGTGCCACCAGTGATGGTGGGACAACCGGTGCTTTCTTT
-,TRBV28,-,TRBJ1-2,CASSLQGLGYGYTF,TGTGCCAGCAGTTTGCAGGGGCTGGGCTATGGCTACACCTTC
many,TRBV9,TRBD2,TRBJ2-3,CASSATSGGGTDTQYF,TGTGCCAGCAGCGCCACTAGCGGGGGTGGCACAGATACGCAGTATTTT
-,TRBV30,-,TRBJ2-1,CAWSVGRLKRVYNEQFF,TGTGCCTGGAGTGTAGGCCGACTCAAACGGGTCTACAATGAGCAGTTCTTC
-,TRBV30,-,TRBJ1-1,CAWTGLSNTEAFF,TGTGCCTGGACAGGGTTGTCGAACACTGAAGCTTTCTTT
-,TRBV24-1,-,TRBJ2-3,CATSDPPADTQYF,TGTGCCACCAGTGACCCACCAGCAGATACGCAGTATTTT
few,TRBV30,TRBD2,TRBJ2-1,CAWSVETGGWQFF,TGTGCCTGGAGTGTAGAGACCGGGGGGTGGCAGTTCTTC
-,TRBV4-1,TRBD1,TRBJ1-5,CASSQGDRIGQPQHF,TGCGCCAGCAGCCAAGGGGACAGGATCGGTCAGCCCCAGCATTTT
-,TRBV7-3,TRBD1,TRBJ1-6,CASSLMGQGSGYNSPLHF,TGTGCCAGCAGCTTAATGGGACAGGGATCGGGGTATAATTCACCCCTCCACTTT
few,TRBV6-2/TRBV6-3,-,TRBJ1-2,CASSPPRGGFSGYTF,TGTGCCAGCAGTCCACCCAGGGGCGGCTTTAGCGGCTACACCTTC
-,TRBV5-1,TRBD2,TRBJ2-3,CASSLEGSGGSADTQYF,TGCGCCAGCAGCTTGGAAGGAAGCGGGGGGTCGGCAGATACGCAGTATTTT
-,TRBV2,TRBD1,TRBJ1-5,CASSAWDRGSQPQHF,TGTGCCAGCAGTGCGTGGGACAGGGGGAGTCAGCCCCAGCATTTT
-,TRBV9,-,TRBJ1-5,CASSVGSTSDQPQHF,TGTGCCAGCAGCGTAGGGTCAACGTCGGATCAGCCCCAGCATTTT
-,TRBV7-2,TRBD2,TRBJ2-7,CASSLVLAGGSYEQYF,TGTGCCAGCAGCTTAGTGCTAGCGGGGGGCTCCTACGAGCAGTACTTC
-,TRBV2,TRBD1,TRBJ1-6,CASSEALLNRGLSPLHF,TGTGCCAGCAGTGAAGCGCTGCTTAACAGGGGGCTATCACCCCTCCACTTT
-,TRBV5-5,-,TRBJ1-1,CASSLENSSPSEAFF,TGTGCCAGCAGCTTGGAAAATAGTTCTCCCTCTGAAGCTTTCTTT
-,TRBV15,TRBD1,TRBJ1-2,CATSTMGQGGYGYTF,TGTGCCACCAGCACCATGGGACAGGGAGGCTATGGCTACACCTTC
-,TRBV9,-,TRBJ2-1,CASSVGTPLPLSYNEQFF,TGTGCCAGCAGCGTAGGAACCCCCCTCCCCCTATCCTACAATGAGCAGTTCTTC
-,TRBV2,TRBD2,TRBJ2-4,CASSSGLVAKNIQYF,TGTGCCAGCAGTAGCGGACTAGTCGCCAAAAACATTCAGTACTTC
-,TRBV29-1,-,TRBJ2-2,CSGSGAANTGELFF,TGCAGCGGAAGCGGAGCTGCGAACACCGGGGAGCTGTTTTTT
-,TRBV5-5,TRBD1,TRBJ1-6,CASSWSRQGWNSPLHF,TGTGCCAGCAGCTGGAGTAGACAGGGTTGGAATTCACCCCTCCACTTT
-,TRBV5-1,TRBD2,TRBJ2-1,CASSRTSGGGYNEQFF,TGCGCCAGCAGTCGGACTAGCGGGGGAGGATACAATGAGCAGTTCTTC
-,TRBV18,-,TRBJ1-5,CASSAGPGDQPQHF,TGTGCCAGCTCAGCTGGGCCAGGGGATCAGCCCCAGCATTTT
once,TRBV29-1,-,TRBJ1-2,CSVEESPGNTF,TGCAGCGTTGAAGAAAGTCCCGGGAACACCTTC
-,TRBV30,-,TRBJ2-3,CAWTSRYTQYF,TGTGCCTGGACTAGCCGGTATACGCAGTATTTT
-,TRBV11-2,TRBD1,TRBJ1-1,CASSPRDRNTEAFF,TGTGCCAGCAGCCCCCGGGACAGAAACACTGAAGCTTTCTTT
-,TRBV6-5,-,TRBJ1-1,CASSYERGTEAFF,TGTGCCAGCAGTTACGAGCGGGGCACTGAAGCTTTCTTT
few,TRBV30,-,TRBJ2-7,CAWSPIYEQYF,TGTGCCTGGAGTCCTATCTACGAGCAGTACTTC
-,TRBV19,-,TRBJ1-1,CASSSPGKGDTEAFF,TGTGCCAGTAGTTCGCCAGGGAAGGGGGACACTGAAGCTTTCTTT
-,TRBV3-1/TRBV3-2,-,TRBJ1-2,CASSQLDSGSNYGYTF,TGTGCCAGCAGCCAATTGGACAGCGGATCTAACTATGGCTACACCTTC
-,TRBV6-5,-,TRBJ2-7,CASSYSTRVEDGQYF,TGTGCCAGCAGTTACTCGACGCGGGTTGAGGACGGGCAGTACTTC
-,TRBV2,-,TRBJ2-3,CATSSLSQERTSEYTDTQYF,TGTGCCACCAGCAGCCTTAGTCAGGAACGTACCTCCGAATACACAGATACGCAGTATTTT
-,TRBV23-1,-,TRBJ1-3,CASSQQGHVSGNTIYF,TGCGCCAGCAGTCAACAGGGACACGTCTCTGGAAACACCATATATTTT
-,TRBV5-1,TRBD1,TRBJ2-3,CASSPIGQGITDTQYF,TGCGCCAGCAGTCCGATCGGACAGGGAATTACAGATACGCAGTATTTT
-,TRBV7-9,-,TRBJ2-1,CASSSAWTDNEQFF,TGTGCCAGCAGCTCCGCCTGGACAGACAATGAGCAGTTCTTC
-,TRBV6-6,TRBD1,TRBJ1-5,CASSRGQGVNQPQHF,TGTGCCAGCAGCCGTGGACAGGGGGTTAATCAGCCCCAGCATTTT
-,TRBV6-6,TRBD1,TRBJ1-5,CASRPGTGNNQPQHF,TGTGCCAGCAGACCCGGGACAGGAAACAATCAGCCCCAGCATTTT
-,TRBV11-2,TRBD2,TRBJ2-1,CASSPYQREGDEQFF,TGTGCCAGCAGTCCTTATCAGCGGGAGGGGGATGAGCAGTTCTTC
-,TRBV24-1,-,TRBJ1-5,CATSDLGSDQPQHF,TGTGCCACCAGTGATTTGGGTTCGGATCAGCCCCAGCATTTT
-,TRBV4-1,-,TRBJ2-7,CASSQDLSSSYEQYF,TGCGCCAGCAGCCAAGATCTGAGTAGCAGCTACGAGCAGTACTTC
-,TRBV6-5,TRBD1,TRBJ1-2,CASSYDRAGYTF,TGTGCCAGCAGTTACGACAGGGCTGGCTACACCTTC
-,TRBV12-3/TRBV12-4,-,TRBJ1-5,CASSSSGPQHF,TGTGCCAGCAGCTCCTCGGGGCCCCAGCATTTT
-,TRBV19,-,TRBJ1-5,CASSWSQNQPQHF,TGTGCCAGTAGTTGGTCGCAGAATCAGCCCCAGCATTTT
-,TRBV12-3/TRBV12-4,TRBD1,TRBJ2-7,CASSMGQYEQYF,TGTGCCAGCAGTATGGGACAGTACGAGCAGTACTTC
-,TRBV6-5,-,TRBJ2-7,CASTYPGKGGEQYF,TGTGCCAGCACCTACCCAGGGAAGGGTGGCGAGCAGTACTTC
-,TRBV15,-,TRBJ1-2,CATSRVRTEGYTF,TGTGCCACCAGCAGAGTTAGGACAGAAGGCTACACCTTC
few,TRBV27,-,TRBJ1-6,CASSVRDSPLHF,TGTGCCAGCAGTGTCCGGGATTCACCCCTCCACTTT
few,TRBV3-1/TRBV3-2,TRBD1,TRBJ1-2,CASSQLRDRTFYGYTF,TGTGCCAGCAGCCAATTGAGGGACAGAACTTTCTATGGCTACACCTTC